This T cell receptor beta chain was captured in a study of early T cells in non-severe SARS-CoV-2 infection. Whole-study findings and limits: In VDJdb matching, anti-spike CD8 responses were favored while private and CD4 specificities went missing.

This clonotype turned up a few times. The antigen is not known. Attachment of unique molecular identifiers to individual cDNA molecules was performed. TCRdb processed the 5' RACE reads anew with MiXCR; each CDR3 protein has one entry. This sample carries 90,000 or so distinct CDR3 sequences, about 15% of them seen once, and the ten largest clones take around 5.1%. The CDR3 contains 17 residues. V trimming: 3 bases; J trimming: 8 bases; junction bases outside the gene matches: 14. CDR1 and CDR2 from the germline V gene are KGHDR and SFDVKD. This receptor was obtained from an adult who was a healthcare worker with PCR-confirmed SARS-CoV-2 infection or an uninfected control (not recorded which). The sequenced sample consisted of whole blood. The chain recombines TRBV24-1 with TRBJ2-1; 8 nucleotides align to TRBD2. CDR3 region: CATSDPGRTSSLDEQFF. CDR3 nucleotides: TGTGCCACCAGTGATCCAGGAAGGACTAGCAGTCTTGATGAGCAGTTCTTC.